There are a few counts of the clone carrying this T cell receptor (beta chain). What it recognizes is unknown. The authors ran a second PCR of about 6 to 12 cycles using a sample-barcoded 5' primer and a J-beta primer mix. Every cDNA was tagged by a template-switch adaptor with 12 random nucleotides. Each sample provided no less than 2.5 million CDR3-containing paired-end reads. TCRdb processed the 5' RACE reads anew with MiXCR; each CDR3 protein has one entry. Among 790,000 or so distinct CDR3 sequences listed, 56% were seen once. At least 5.5 micrograms of total RNA were extracted per sample. This sample was included in a study of blood T cells in healthy people across ages. General study results and limits: Estimated diversity, derived from one million T cells, was regarded as an underestimate.

The CDR3 is 14 residues long. The germline V gene has CDR1 SQVTM and CDR2 ANQGSEA. Trimming took off 6 bases at V and 0 bases at J, with 9 bases between the two ends. The sequence was obtained from a middle-aged man in good health. V gene TRBV29-1 combines with J gene TRBJ2-6, with D unclear. Sequencing input: blood. The CDR3 region has the DNA TGCAGCGTGGCAGGCCTCTCTGGGGCCAACGTCCTGACTTTC. It specifies CSVAGLSGANVLTF.